This T cell receptor (beta chain) was identified in a study of T-cell reconstitution after alpha-beta-depleted transplantation in children. CDR3 length equals 16 residues. Per germline, CDR1 SGHTA and CDR2 FQGNSA. The junction had 8 bases not matched to a gene; V was cut back by 2 bases and J by 7 bases. Construction of the TCRbeta library involved unique molecular identifiers. MiXCR, run by TCRdb on the PCR reads, gives a single entry per CDR3 protein. The data hold some 590,000 distinct CDR3 sequences, with roughly a tenth observed a single time. This clonotype was seen repeatedly, ten times or more.

This receptor was obtained from a human donor who donated a stem cell graft to a child with acute myeloid leukemia. The input for sequencing was PBMCs from the stem cell graft donor, taken from the stem cell graft. The gene calls are TRBV7-2 and TRBJ2-1; TRBD2 matches 10 bases. CDR3 protein: CASSLSRSGRVNEQFF. The CDR3 nucleotides read TGTGCCAGCAGCTTAAGTCGAAGCGGGAGGGTAAATGAGCAGTTCTTC.